The 31 T cell receptor beta chains below all came from one sample that was sequenced in a study of OX40 agonist ivuxolimab in advanced cancers. The table came from immunoSEQ multiplex PCR; TCRdb's copy has only in-frame clones and leaves some out. The sample lists about 81,000 clones, about 80% seen once, with around 7% in the top ten. The source material was CD4+ or CD8+ T cells sorted from blood, sampled in a trial of the OX40 agonist ivuxolimab. These TCRs come from an adult with an advanced solid tumor such as melanoma, head and neck, liver or kidney cancer.

The rearrangement links TRBV10-2 to TRBJ1-3; 8 bases line up with TRBD1. There are 15 residues in the CDR3. The ends lost 7 bases at V and 4 bases at J; junction bases unmatched: 9. The germline V gene encodes CDR1 WSHSY and CDR2 SAAADI. In DNA form, the CDR3 reads TGCGCCAGCACCGGGACAGGAGGCGGCGGAAACACCATATATTTT. This gives the protein CASTGTGGGGNTIYF.

The chain uses TRBV4-2 and TRBJ2-7; 10 positions agree with TRBD2. The CDR3 loop spans 14 amino acids. V lost 4 bases and J lost 3; bases outside the gene matches: 3. Per the germline V gene, CDR1 is LGHNA and CDR2 is YNFKEQ. The CDR3, as DNA: TGTGCCAGCAGCCCTCGGACTAGCGGCTACGAGCAGTACTTC. It is translated as CASSPRTSGYEQYF.

The chain uses TRBV10-3 and TRBJ2-7, with TRBD1 matching 7 bases. CDR1 is ENHRY and CDR2 is SYGVKD in the germline V gene. V gave up 3 bases and J gave up 1 base; unmatched junction bases: 9. This CDR3 spans 16 amino acids. The DNA of the CDR3 is TGTGCCATCAGTGACCCCGACAGGGAATTGTCCTACGAGCAGTACTTC. Protein: CAISDPDRELSYEQYF.

This clone was observed a few times. This chain uses TRBV7-9 with TRBJ2-2; 8 bases agree with TRBD1. This CDR3 has 15 amino acids. Germline V lookup: CDR1 SEHNR, CDR2 FQNEAQ (reference sequence). The trim removed 5 bases at V and 6 bases at J, leaving 8 bases unmatched. CDR3 coding DNA: TGTGCCAGCAGCCGCGGACAGGGAGTATCCGGGGAGCTGTTTTTT. This sequence encodes CASSRGQGVSGELFF.

The rearrangement uses TRBV7-8 and TRBJ2-1; the match to TRBD1 covers 7 bases. The CDR3 has 13 residues. Germline V lookup: CDR1 SGHVS, CDR2 FQNEAQ. Trimming cost V 5 bases and J 15 bases; bases outside gene matches: 13. CDR3 nucleotide sequence: TGTGCCAGCAGCCCCACGGAAGGGGGCTTGGGGTTCTTC. Amino acids: CASSPTEGGLGFF.

The chain uses TRBV13 and TRBJ1-2; TRBD1 is a possible D gene (5 bases). The CDR3 is made up of 18 amino acids. Trimming took 5 bases from V and 2 from J, leaving 24 bases between them. Per the germline V gene, CDR1 is PRHDT and CDR2 is FYEKMQ (reference sequence). In DNA form, the CDR3 reads TGTGCCAGCAGCGCAACAAACCTTGGGGCGGGGCGAAACTATGGCTACACCTTC. It codes for CASSATNLGAGRNYGYTF.

CDR3 nucleotide sequence: TGTGCCAGCAGCCACAGGGAAGCCAAAAACATTCAGTACTTC. It encodes CASSHREAKNIQYF. V and J are TRBV27 and TRBJ2-4, with D perhaps TRBD1 (6 bases). The length of the CDR3 is 14 residues. Trimming took 6 bases from V and 0 from J, leaving 9 bases between them. The germline V gene encodes CDR1 MNHEY and CDR2 SMNVEV (reference sequence).

V is TRBV14 and J is TRBJ2-6, with D possibly being TRBD2 (5 bases). From germline, CDR1 is SGHDN and CDR2 FVKESK. V gave up 1 base and J gave up 2 bases, with 18 bases separating them. This CDR3 has 19 amino acids. For the CDR3, the DNA is TGTGCCAGCAGCCAAGTCGGGGTTTCCTTTAGGGCTGGGGCCAACGTCCTGACTTTC. This codes for CASSQVGVSFRAGANVLTF.

This chain links TRBV6-4 with TRBJ2-2, with 7 bases aligning to TRBD1. The CDR3 contains 16 residues. Trimming at V came to 5 bases and at J to 0 bases, leaving 6 bases not matched to a gene. CDR1 and CDR2 (germline): MRHNA, SNTAGT. The CDR3 loop is CASSPRGQTNTGELFF. In DNA, the CDR3 is TGTGCCAGCAGTCCAAGGGGACAGACGAACACCGGGGAGCTGTTTTTT.

The chain combines TRBV10-2 with TRBJ1-6, with 8 bases identical to TRBD1. The CDR3 sequence is 17 residues long. V dropped 4 bases and J dropped 0; count of bases not matched to a gene: 5. CDR1 is WSHSY, CDR2 SAAADI, per germline. The CDR3 reads CASSVRTGRSYNSPLHF. CDR3 bases: TGCGCCAGCAGTGTCCGGACAGGGCGCTCCTATAATTCACCCCTCCACTTT.

The J gene is TRBJ2-5, the V gene TRBV28; D gene uncertain. V was shortened by 2 bases and J by 4 bases, with 8 bases between the two germline ends. Germline V gene sequence: CDR1 MDHEN, CDR2 SYDVKM. This CDR3 spans 13 amino acids. The CDR3 nucleotides are TGTGCCAGCAGTTTAAATGTAGGAGAGACCCAGTACTTC. Its protein product is CASSLNVGETQYF.

The chain joins TRBV19 to TRBJ1-2; 10 bases align to TRBD1. Looked up from germline, CDR1 is LNHDA and CDR2 is SQIVND (reference sequence). V shed 5 bases, J shed 5 bases, and the junction held 8 bases outside the gene matches. The CDR3 contains 15 residues. CDR3 amino acids: CASSDRGREYYGYTF. The CDR3 DNA follows: TGTGCCAGTAGTGACAGGGGGCGAGAGTATTATGGCTACACCTTC.

This chain links TRBV2 with TRBJ1-1; D might be TRBD1 (6 bases). The CDR3 consists of 13 residues. Germline V lookup: CDR1 SNHLY, CDR2 FYNNEI. Trimming left V 4 bases short and J 7 bases short, with 13 bases between. The CDR3 loop reads CASSGGGLGEAFF. Here the CDR3 DNA reads TGTGCCAGCAGTGGGGGGGGCTTAGGTGAAGCTTTCTTT.

The chain uses TRBV5-4 and TRBJ2-4; D ambiguous. CDR1 SGHNT and CDR2 YYREEE come from the germline V gene (reference sequence). This CDR3 is built from 14 residues. Trimming cost V 0 bases and J 6 bases, with 10 bases left between them. The chain's CDR3 is CASSLGAAGNIQYF. CDR3 nucleotide sequence: TGTGCCAGCAGCTTGGGGGCTGCCGGAAACATTCAGTACTTC.

The V and J genes are TRBV6-5 and TRBJ2-5, with D possibly called TRBD1 or TRBD2 (6 bases each). The CDR3 is 14 amino acids. Germline CDR1 reads MNHEY; CDR2 reads SVGAGI. Trimming left V 2 bases short and J 5 bases short, with 12 bases between. This chain's CDR3 is CASSYKGGYETQYF. The DNA of the CDR3 is TGTGCCAGCAGTTACAAAGGGGGGTATGAGACCCAGTACTTC.

The rearrangement links TRBV9 to TRBJ2-5; TRBD2 might be the D (6 bases). Germline loops: CDR1 SGDLS, CDR2 YYNGEE. Trimming removed 4 bases from V and 5 bases from J, with 15 bases in between. This CDR3 is built from 14 residues. For the CDR3, the DNA is TGTGCCAGCAGCATCGGGACTGTCGCGGAGACCCAGTACTTC. Translating gives CASSIGTVAETQYF. Full variable domain (rest looked up from reference TRBV9 and TRBJ2-5): DSGVTQTPKHLITATGQRVTLRCSPRSGDLSVYWYQQSLDQGLQFLIQYYNGEERAKGNILERFSAQQFPDLHSELNLSSLELGDSALYFCASSIGTVAETQYFGPGTRLLVL.

J is TRBJ1-4 and V is TRBV28; D possibly corresponds to TRBD1 (6 bases). CDR3 length: 15 amino acids. V was shortened by 6 bases and J by 5 bases, with 16 bases between the two germline ends. Germline-derived CDR1 and CDR2 are MDHEN and SYDVKM. CDR3 nucleotide sequence: TGTGCCAGCAGAACCGACGACAGGAGGAATGAAAAACTGTTTTTT. This translates into CASRTDDRRNEKLFF.

The chain recombines TRBV28 with TRBJ1-1; D possibly corresponds to TRBD1 (6 bases). Per the germline V gene, CDR1 is MDHEN and CDR2 is SYDVKM. The CDR3 length is 11 residues. V gave up 3 bases and J gave up 11 bases, with 10 bases separating them. The CDR3 sequence is CASSLGQGAFF. For the CDR3, the DNA is TGTGCCAGCAGTTTGGGACAAGGGGCTTTCTTT.

This clone showed up just a few times. V and J are TRBV2 and TRBJ2-5; 7 nucleotides match TRBD2. V lost 1 base, J lost 2 bases, and 4 bases stayed unmatched. The CDR3 runs 15 residues. Germline assignment: CDR1 SNHLY and CDR2 FYNNEI. The CDR3: CASSEGTRRQETQYF. CDR3 nucleotides: TGTGCCAGCAGTGAAGGGACTAGACGGCAAGAGACCCAGTACTTC. The variable domain in full, completed from reference TRBV2 and TRBJ2-5, reads EPEVTQTPSHQVTQMGQEVILRCVPISNHLYFYWYRQILGQKVEFLVSFYNNEISEKSEIFDDQFSVERPDGSNFTLKIRSTKLEDSAMYFCASSEGTRRQETQYFGPGTRLLVL.

The gene calls are TRBV28 and TRBJ1-3; no reliable D call. This CDR3 contains 12 residues. CDR1 and CDR2 (germline): MDHEN, SYDVKM. The V end was cut by 2 bases, the J end by 8 bases, with 7 bases between. For the CDR3, the DNA is TGTGCCAGCAGTTTAATGGGAGACACCATATATTTT. Translation: CASSLMGDTIYF.

To note about this clone: A junction boundary mismatches the germline segment, possibly from a read error. The genes are TRBV5-4 and TRBJ2-5; 8 positions agree with TRBD1. CDR1 is SGHNT and CDR2 is YYREEE in the germline V gene (reference sequence). The CDR3 sequence is 14 residues long. The CDR3 is CASSLGQDQETQYF. The CDR3 nucleotides are TGTGCCAGCAGTTTGGGACAGGACCAAGAGACCCAGTACTTC.

The rearrangement joins TRBV6-5 to TRBJ1-4; D remains unclear. The CDR3 extends over 15 amino acids. V lost 4 bases and J 0 bases, leaving 9 bases between the germline ends. The germline gives CDR1 MNHEY, CDR2 SVGAGI. Written as DNA, the CDR3 is TGTGCCAGCAGTTCCGACGGTGCAACTAATGAAAAACTGTTTTTT. Translation gives CASSSDGATNEKLFF.

The chain recombines TRBV29-1 with TRBJ2-5; D not certain. With 2 bases removed from V and 5 bases from J, the gap between germline ends came to 3 bases. Germline V gene lookup returns CDR1 SQVTM and CDR2 ANQGSEA. CDR3 length: 10 amino acids. The CDR3 region has the DNA TGCAGCGTTGAATGGGAGACCCAGTACTTC. This sequence encodes CSVEWETQYF. The full variable domain, with the rest looked up from reference TRBV29-1 and TRBJ2-5, is SAVISQKPSRDICQRGTSLTIQCQVDSQVTMMFWYRQQPGQSLTLIATANQGSEATYESGFVIDKFPISRPNLTFSTLTVSNMSPEDSSIYLCSVEWETQYFGPGTRLLVL.

The CDR3 spells CASSPHQGFYEQYV. The CDR3 nucleotides read TGTGCCAGCAGCCCCCACCAGGGTTTCTACGAGCAGTACGTC. The chain uses TRBV11-2 and TRBJ2-7, with TRBD1 as a possible D gene (5 bases). Looked up from germline, CDR1 is SGHAT and CDR2 is FQNNGV. The germline V and J ends were trimmed by 5 bases and 3 bases, with 14 bases remaining between them. This CDR3 has 14 amino acids.

This clone was seen just once. The chain joins TRBV4-3 to TRBJ2-3, with D unresolved. The CDR3 loop spans 15 amino acids. Trimming cost V 0 bases and J 2 bases, with 9 bases left between them. The germline V gene has CDR1 LGHNA and CDR2 YSLEER. For the CDR3, the DNA is TGCGCCAGCAGCCAAGATAAAGGGTCCACAGATACGCAGTATTTT. Translating it yields CASSQDKGSTDTQYF.

V is TRBV27 and J is TRBJ1-2; D unclear. Between the trimmed V and J ends, which lost 5 bases and 7 bases, there was a span of 17 bases. Germline loops: CDR1 MNHEY, CDR2 SMNVEV (reference sequence). This CDR3 contains 14 residues. The CDR3 DNA follows: TGTGCCAGCAGTACATCGGGGTTTTCGGTTGGCTACACCTTC. Encoded protein: CASSTSGFSVGYTF.

The DNA of the CDR3 is TGTGCCAGCAGGTCAGGGAATCAGCCCCAGCATTTT. Its protein is CASRSGNQPQHF. The chain has TRBV6-6 and TRBJ1-5, with a possible D match to TRBD1 (5 bases). From germline, CDR1 is MNHNY and CDR2 SVGAGI (reference sequence). Trimming cost V 6 bases and J 4 bases, with 7 bases left between them. The CDR3 loop spans 12 amino acids.

The chain recombines TRBV4-3 with TRBJ2-3; 7 bases fit TRBD2. There are 15 residues in the CDR3. J was trimmed by 6 bases and V by 4 bases; bases with no gene match: 10. Per the germline V gene, CDR1 is LGHNA and CDR2 is YSLEER. CDR3 protein: CASSRGAGDTDTQYF. The CDR3 DNA reads as TGCGCCAGCAGCCGCGGGGCGGGGGATACGGATACGCAGTATTTT.

V is TRBV6-1 and J is TRBJ2-7, with D possibly TRBD2 on 5 matching bases. Trimming pared 4 bases from V and 7 bases from J, leaving 14 bases between. Germline CDR1 is MNHNS and CDR2 is SASEGT. The CDR3 has 13 amino acids. The CDR3 is CASSVAPTGEQYV. The CDR3 DNA is TGTGCCAGCAGTGTAGCTCCTACGGGGGAGCAGTACGTC.

This clone came up a few times. J is TRBJ1-5 and V is TRBV18; D is uncertain. Germline-derived CDR1 and CDR2 are KGHSH and LQKENI. Trimming stripped 6 bases from V and 2 bases from J, with 14 bases between. The CDR3 runs 15 residues. The chain's CDR3 is CASSVVPFGNQPQHF. The CDR3 region has the DNA TGTGCCAGCTCCGTGGTGCCCTTCGGCAATCAGCCCCAGCATTTT.

The rearrangement joins TRBV2 to TRBJ2-1; maybe TRBD2 (6 bases). V lost 8 bases and J lost 6, with 23 bases in between. This CDR3 is built from 16 residues. Germline CDR1 is SNHLY and CDR2 is FYNNEI. The CDR3 is CASPMGGRGGFNEQFF. The CDR3 DNA is TGTGCCAGCCCCATGGGGGGTCGGGGTGGCTTCAATGAGCAGTTCTTC. Based on the CDR3 plus reference TRBV2 and TRBJ2-1, the full variable domain is EPEVTQTPSHQVTQMGQEVILRCVPISNHLYFYWYRQILGQKVEFLVSFYNNEISEKSEIFDDQFSVERPDGSNFTLKIRSTKLEDSAMYFCASPMGGRGGFNEQFFGPGTRLTVL.